Sequencing of this TCR beta chain was carried out in a study of blood T cell repertoires in COVID-19. Background on the study: There were acute and convalescent COVID-19 samples, and they came from the United States, Italy and Spain. PBMCs, B-cell-depleted T cells, or T cells provided the cDNA or gDNA that made up the material.

Seattle's enrolled individuals joined amid active infection and were then monitored longitudinally. This clone has more than one count but fewer than ten. The CDR3 totals 14 residues. The ends were cut back, 3 bases at V and 9 bases at J, with 12 bases in the middle. Per the germline V gene, CDR1 is LGHDT and CDR2 is YNNKEL (reference sequence). The authors' processing: Amplification of reference gene primers was used by the study to estimate nucleated cell counts. The protocol was immunoSEQ multiplex PCR, while the TCRdb copy is restricted to in-frame clones and leaves out a portion. That table supplies the V and J calls and clone size; D and trimming were determined from the DNA. The repertoire holds 250,000 to 300,000 clones, 85% to 90% seen once, with roughly 12% in the top ten.

V is TRBV3-1 (or the pseudogene TRBV3-2) and J is TRBJ1-6; D is uncertain. The clonotype comes from a woman aged 25-40 years with COVID-19, enrolled during active disease. The specimen was peripheral blood. The CDR3 DNA sequence: TGTGCCAGCAGCCAGTCGGAGGAGGTTTCACCCCTCCACTTT. It encodes CASSQSEEVSPLHF.